This TCR beta chain is drawn from a study of graft-versus-host responses after intestinal transplantation. Whole-study context: The transplants performed in recipients were multivisceral, liver-intestinal, or isolated intestinal. All of the recipients had induction that used anti-thymocyte globulin, then tacrolimus and steroids for around 3 years. The study's findings and limits: Declining HvG levels early post-transplant were linked to peak circulating GvH clone levels. Detection of GvH clones occurred in recipient marrow, and some had their first appearance in ileum or blood.

The V and J ends lost 0 bases and 4 bases, in that order; junction bases with no gene match: 7. This CDR3 comprises 17 residues. Germline V gene sequence: CDR1 MNHEY, CDR2 SMNVEV (reference sequence). With regard to this clone: Antigen: not known.

Assay used: immunoSEQ multiplex PCR; TCRdb lists only in-frame clones, some missing. The sample has tens of thousands of clones, about 93% seen once. This sequence originates from a human patient who received an intestinal transplant, so some T cells may come from the graft donor. J is TRBJ2-7 and V is TRBV27; 12 positions match TRBD1. The source was PBMCs, collected 16 days after intestinal transplant. The CDR3 protein is CASSLSGQGAWGYEQYF. In nucleotides, the CDR3 is TGTGCCAGCAGTTTATCGGGACAGGGGGCTTGGGGGTACGAGCAGTACTTC.